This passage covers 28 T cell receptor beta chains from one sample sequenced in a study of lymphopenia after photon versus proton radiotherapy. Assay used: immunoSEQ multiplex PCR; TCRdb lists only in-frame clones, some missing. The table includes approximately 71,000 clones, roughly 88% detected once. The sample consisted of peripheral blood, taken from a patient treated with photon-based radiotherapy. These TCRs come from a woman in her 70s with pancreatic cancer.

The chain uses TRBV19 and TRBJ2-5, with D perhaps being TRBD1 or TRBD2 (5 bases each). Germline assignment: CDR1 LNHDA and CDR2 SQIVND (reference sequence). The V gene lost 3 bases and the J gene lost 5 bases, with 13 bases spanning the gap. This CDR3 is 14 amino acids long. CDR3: CASSIGGVGETQYF. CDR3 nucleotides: TGTGCCAGTAGTATTGGGGGAGTGGGCGAGACCCAGTACTTC.

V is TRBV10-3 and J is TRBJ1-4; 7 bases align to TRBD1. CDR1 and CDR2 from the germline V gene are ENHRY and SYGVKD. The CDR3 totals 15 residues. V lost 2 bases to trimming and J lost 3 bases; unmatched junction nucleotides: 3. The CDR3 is CAISEGGQPNEKLFF. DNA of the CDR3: TGTGCCATCAGTGAGGGGGGACAGCCTAATGAAAAACTGTTTTTT.

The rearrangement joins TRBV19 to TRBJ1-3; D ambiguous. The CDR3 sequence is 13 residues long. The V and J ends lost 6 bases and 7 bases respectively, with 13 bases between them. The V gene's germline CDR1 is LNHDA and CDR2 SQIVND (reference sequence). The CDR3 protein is CASRESGINTIYF. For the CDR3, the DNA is TGTGCCAGTAGGGAGTCGGGAATCAACACCATATATTTT.

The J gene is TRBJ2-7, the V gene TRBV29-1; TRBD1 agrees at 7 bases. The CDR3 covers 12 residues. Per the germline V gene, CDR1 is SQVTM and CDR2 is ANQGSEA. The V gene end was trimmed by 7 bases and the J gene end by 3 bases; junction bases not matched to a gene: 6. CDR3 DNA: TGCAGCGGCATGACAGGGCTCTACGAGCAGTACTTC. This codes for CSGMTGLYEQYF.

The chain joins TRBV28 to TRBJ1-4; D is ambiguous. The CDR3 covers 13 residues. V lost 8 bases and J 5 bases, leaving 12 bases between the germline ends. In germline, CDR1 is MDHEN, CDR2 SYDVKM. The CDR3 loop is CASAEQINEKLFF. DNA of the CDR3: TGTGCCAGCGCGGAACAGATAAATGAAAAACTGTTTTTT. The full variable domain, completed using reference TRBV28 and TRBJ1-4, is DVKVTQSSRYLVKRTGEKVFLECVQDMDHENMFWYRQDPGLGLRLIYFSYDVKMKEKGDIPEGYSVSREKKERFSLILESASTNQTSMYLCASAEQINEKLFFGSGTQLSVL.

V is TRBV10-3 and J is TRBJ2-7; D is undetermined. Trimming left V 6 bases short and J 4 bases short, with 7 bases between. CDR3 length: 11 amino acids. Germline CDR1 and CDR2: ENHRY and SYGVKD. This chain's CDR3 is CAIRIEYEQYF. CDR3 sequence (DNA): TGTGCCATCAGAATAGAGTACGAGCAGTACTTC.

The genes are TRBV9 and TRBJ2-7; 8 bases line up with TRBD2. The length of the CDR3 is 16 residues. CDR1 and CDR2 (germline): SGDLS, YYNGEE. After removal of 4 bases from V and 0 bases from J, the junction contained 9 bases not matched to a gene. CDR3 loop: CASSPRGLASSYEQYF. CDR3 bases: TGTGCCAGCAGCCCTCGTGGACTAGCAAGCTCCTACGAGCAGTACTTC.

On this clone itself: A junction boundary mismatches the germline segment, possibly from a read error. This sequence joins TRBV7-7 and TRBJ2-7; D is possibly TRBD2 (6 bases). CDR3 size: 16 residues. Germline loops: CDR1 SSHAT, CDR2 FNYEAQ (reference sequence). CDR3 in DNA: TGTGCTAGCAGCTTAGCGGAAAGGCCCCATTCCTCGGAGCAGTACTTC. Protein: CASSLAERPHSSEQYF.

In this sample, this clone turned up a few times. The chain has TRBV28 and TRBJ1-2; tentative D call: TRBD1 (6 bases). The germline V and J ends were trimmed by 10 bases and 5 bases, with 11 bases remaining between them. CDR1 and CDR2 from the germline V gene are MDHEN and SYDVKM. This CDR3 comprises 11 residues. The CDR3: CAIGGRYGYTF. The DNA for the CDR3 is TGTGCCATAGGGGGGAGGTATGGCTACACCTTC.

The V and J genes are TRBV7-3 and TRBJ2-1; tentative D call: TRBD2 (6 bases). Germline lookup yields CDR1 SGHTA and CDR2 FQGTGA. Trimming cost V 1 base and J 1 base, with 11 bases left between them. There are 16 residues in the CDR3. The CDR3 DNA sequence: TGTGCCAGCAGCTTAAGTTCCGGGAGTTCCTACAATGAGCAGTTCTTC. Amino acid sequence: CASSLSSGSSYNEQFF.

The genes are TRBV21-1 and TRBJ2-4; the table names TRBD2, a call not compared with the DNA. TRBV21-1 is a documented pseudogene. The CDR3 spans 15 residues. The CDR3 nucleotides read TGTGCCAGCAACTTTAGCGGGGTAGCCAAAAACATTCAGTACTTC. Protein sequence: CASNFSGVAKNIQYF.

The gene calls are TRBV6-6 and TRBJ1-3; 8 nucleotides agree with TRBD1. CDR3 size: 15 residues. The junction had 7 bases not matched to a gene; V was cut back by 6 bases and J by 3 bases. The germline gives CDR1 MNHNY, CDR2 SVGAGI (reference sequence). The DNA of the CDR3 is TGTGCCAGCAGACGCGGACAGGGAAATGGAAACACCATATATTTT. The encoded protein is CASRRGQGNGNTIYF.

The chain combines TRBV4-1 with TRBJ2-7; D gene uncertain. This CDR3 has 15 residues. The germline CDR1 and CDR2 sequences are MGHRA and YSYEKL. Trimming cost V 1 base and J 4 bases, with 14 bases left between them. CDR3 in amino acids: CASSQGKGRPYEQYF. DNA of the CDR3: TGCGCCAGCAGCCAAGGTAAGGGCAGACCGTACGAGCAGTACTTC.

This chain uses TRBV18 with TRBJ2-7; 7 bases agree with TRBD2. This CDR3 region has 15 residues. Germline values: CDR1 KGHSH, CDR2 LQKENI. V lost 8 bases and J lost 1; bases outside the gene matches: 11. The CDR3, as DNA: TGTGCCAGCCGAGCGGCGGGAGTGGGATCCTACGAGCAGTACTTC. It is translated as CASRAAGVGSYEQYF.

CDR3 in amino acids: CASSTHRGGRNTEAFF. The CDR3 DNA follows: TGTGCCAGTAGTACCCACCGAGGGGGGCGGAACACTGAAGCTTTCTTT. The chain has TRBV19 and TRBJ1-1; D possibly corresponds to TRBD1 (6 bases). Trimming pared 4 bases from V and 1 base from J, leaving 16 bases between. Germline lookup yields CDR1 LNHDA and CDR2 SQIVND (reference sequence). This CDR3 comprises 16 residues.

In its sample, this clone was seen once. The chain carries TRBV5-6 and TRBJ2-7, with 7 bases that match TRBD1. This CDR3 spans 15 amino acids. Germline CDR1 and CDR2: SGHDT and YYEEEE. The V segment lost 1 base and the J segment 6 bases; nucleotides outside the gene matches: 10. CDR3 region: CASSLFPGTAGEQYF. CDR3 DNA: TGTGCCAGCAGCTTGTTCCCCGGGACAGCAGGCGAGCAGTACTTC.

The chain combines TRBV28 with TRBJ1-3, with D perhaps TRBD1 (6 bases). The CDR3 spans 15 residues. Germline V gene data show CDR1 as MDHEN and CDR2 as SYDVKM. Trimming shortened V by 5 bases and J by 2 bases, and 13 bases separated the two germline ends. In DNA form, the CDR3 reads TGTGCCAGCAGTCCCGGGACAAATACTGGAAACACCATATATTTT. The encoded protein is CASSPGTNTGNTIYF. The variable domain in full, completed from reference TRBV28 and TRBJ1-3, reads DVKVTQSSRYLVKRTGEKVFLECVQDMDHENMFWYRQDPGLGLRLIYFSYDVKMKEKGDIPEGYSVSREKKERFSLILESASTNQTSMYLCASSPGTNTGNTIYFGEGSWLTVV.

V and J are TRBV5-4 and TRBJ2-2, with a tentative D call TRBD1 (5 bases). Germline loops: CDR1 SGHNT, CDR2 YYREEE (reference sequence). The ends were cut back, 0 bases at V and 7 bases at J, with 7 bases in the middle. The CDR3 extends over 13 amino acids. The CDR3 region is CASSLARVGELFF. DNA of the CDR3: TGTGCCAGCAGCTTGGCCAGGGTCGGGGAGCTGTTTTTT.

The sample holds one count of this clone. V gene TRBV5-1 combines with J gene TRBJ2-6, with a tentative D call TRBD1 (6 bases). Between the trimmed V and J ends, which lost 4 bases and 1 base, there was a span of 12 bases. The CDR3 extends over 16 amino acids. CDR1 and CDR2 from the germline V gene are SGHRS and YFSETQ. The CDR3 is CASSRGGQSGANVLTF. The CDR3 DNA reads TGCGCCAGCAGCAGAGGAGGACAGTCTGGGGCCAACGTCCTGACTTTC.

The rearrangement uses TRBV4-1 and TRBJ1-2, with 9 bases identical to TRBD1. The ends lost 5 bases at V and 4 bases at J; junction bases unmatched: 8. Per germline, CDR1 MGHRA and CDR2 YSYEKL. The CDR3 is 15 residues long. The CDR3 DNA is TGCGCCAGCAGCGGTCCGGGACAGGGTTTCTATGGCTACACCTTC. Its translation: CASSGPGQGFYGYTF.

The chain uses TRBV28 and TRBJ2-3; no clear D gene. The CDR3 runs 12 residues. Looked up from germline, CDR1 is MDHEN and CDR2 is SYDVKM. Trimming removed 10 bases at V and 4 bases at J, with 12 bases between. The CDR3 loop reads CATALQADTQYF. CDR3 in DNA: TGTGCCACCGCGCTCCAGGCAGATACGCAGTATTTT.

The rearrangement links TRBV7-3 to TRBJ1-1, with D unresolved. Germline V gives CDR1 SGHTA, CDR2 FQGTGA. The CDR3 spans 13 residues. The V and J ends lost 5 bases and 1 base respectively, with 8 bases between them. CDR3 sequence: CASSPGRNTEAFF. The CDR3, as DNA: TGTGCCAGCAGCCCAGGACGGAACACTGAAGCTTTCTTT.

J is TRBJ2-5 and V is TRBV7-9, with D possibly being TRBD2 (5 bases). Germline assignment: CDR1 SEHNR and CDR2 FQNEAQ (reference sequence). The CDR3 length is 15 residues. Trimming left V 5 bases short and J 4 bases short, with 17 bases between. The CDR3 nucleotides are TGTGCCAGCAGCGACTTTGCAGGAGGAATAGAGACCCAGTACTTC. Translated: CASSDFAGGIETQYF.

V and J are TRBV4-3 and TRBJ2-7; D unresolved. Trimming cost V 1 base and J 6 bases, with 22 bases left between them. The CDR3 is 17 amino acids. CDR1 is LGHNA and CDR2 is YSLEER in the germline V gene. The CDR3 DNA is TGCGCCAGCAGCCAAGCCCTGGGCCCTTCCATAGGTCTCGAGCAGTACTTC. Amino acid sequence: CASSQALGPSIGLEQYF.

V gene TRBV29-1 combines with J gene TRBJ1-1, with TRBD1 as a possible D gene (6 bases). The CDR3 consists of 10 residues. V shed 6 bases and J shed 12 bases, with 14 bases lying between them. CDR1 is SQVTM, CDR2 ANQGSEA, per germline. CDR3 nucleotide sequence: TGCAGCGTGGCCGGGACAACGACTTTCTTT. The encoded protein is CSVAGTTTFF. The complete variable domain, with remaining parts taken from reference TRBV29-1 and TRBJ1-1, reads SAVISQKPSRDICQRGTSLTIQCQVDSQVTMMFWYRQQPGQSLTLIATANQGSEATYESGFVIDKFPISRPNLTFSTLTVSNMSPEDSSIYLCSVAGTTTFFGQGTRLTVV.

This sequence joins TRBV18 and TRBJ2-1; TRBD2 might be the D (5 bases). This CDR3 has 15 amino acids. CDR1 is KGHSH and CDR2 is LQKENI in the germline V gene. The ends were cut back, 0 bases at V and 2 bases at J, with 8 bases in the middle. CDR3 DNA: TGTGCCAGCTCACCACCCGAGCGGCCCTACAATGAGCAGTTCTTC. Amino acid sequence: CASSPPERPYNEQFF.

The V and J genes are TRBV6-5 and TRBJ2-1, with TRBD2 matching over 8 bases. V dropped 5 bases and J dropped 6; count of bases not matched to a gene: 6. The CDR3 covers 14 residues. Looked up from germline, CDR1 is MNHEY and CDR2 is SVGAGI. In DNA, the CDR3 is TGTGCCAGCAGTCGGGAGGGGGGGCGCAATGAGCAGTTCTTC. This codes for CASSREGGRNEQFF.

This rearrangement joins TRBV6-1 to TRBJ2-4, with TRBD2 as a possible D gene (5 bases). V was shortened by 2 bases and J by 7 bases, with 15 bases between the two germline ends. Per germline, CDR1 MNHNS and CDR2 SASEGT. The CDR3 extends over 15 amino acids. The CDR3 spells CASSERVASPNIQYF. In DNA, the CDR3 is TGTGCCAGCAGTGAACGGGTAGCGTCACCGAACATTCAGTACTTC.